The clone carrying this TCR beta chain was recorded only once. Its antigen is unknown. Trimming stripped 7 bases from V and 1 base from J, with 16 bases between. The V gene's germline CDR1 is MGHRA and CDR2 YSYEKL. This CDR3 is built from 15 residues. The data are from a study of cytomegalovirus exposure and HLA in healthy donors. Study-wide results and caveats: HLA-A and HLA-B allele assignments for most subjects were reportedly predicted accurately using TCR beta sequences. Associated with cytomegalovirus, according to the listing, were 150 to 200 TCR beta chains. Most TCR sequences proved rare, with some public TCRs found in many donors.

A multiplex PCR was run with 60 Vbeta primers and 13 Jbeta primers. In the original analysis: An analysis performed later counted 81 million or so unique TCR beta chains (around 10 million of them shared). The repertoire was sequenced with immunoSEQ multiplex PCR; TCRdb's copy has only in-frame clones and lacks some. For V, J and clone size, that table is used; D and trimming come from the DNA. The sample lists about 190,000 clones; roughly 79% were seen once. The chain employs TRBV4-1 and TRBJ2-5, with D possibly being TRBD2 (6 bases). The specimen sequenced was PBMCs. This TCR derives from a woman aged 18-29 years in good health and CMV-seronegative. The CDR3 region has the DNA TGCGCCAGCACGGCTAGTGGGGGGTCCCAAGAGACCCAGTACTTC. It yields the protein CASTASGGSQETQYF.